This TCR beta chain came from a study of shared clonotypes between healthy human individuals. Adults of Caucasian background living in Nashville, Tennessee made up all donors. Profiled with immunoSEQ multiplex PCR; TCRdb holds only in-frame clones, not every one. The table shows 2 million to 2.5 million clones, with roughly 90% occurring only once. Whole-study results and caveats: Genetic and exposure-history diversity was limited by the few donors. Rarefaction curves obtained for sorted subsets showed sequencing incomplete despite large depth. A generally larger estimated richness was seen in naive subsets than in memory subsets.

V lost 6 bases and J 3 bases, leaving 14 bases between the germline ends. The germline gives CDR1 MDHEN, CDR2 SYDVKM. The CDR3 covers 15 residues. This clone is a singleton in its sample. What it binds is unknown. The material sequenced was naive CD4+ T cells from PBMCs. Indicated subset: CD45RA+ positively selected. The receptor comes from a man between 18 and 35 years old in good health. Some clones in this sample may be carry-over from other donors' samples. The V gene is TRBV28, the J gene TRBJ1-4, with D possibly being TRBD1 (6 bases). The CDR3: CASRNPQGANEKLFF. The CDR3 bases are TGTGCCAGCAGGAACCCACAGGGCGCTAATGAAAAACTGTTTTTT. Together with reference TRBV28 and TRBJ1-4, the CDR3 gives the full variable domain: DVKVTQSSRYLVKRTGEKVFLECVQDMDHENMFWYRQDPGLGLRLIYFSYDVKMKEKGDIPEGYSVSREKKERFSLILESASTNQTSMYLCASRNPQGANEKLFFGSGTQLSVL.